This TCR beta chain comes out of a study of T cell repertoires in cytomegalovirus infection. Turning to the study itself: Recently described HLA-C-restricted plus well-studied HLA-B-restricted CMV epitopes were used.

As for this clonotype: Its antigen remains unknown.

TCRdb passed the reads through MiXCR, listing each CDR3 protein once. In the table there are approximately 1,000,000 distinct CDR3 sequences, less than 35% of which are singletons. Trimming took off 0 bases at V and 3 bases at J, with 6 bases between the two ends. Germline CDR1 and CDR2: ENHRY and SYGVKD. This CDR3 is 13 amino acids long. The starting material was cultured CD8+ T cells from PBMCs, obtained from culture after CMV antigen stimulation. The V and J genes are TRBV10-3 and TRBJ2-7, with D uncertain. The clonotype originates from a human donor in good health (CMV status not recorded). Some clones in this sample may be carry-over from other donors' samples. CDR3 amino acids: CAISESSHYEQYF. CDR3 in DNA: TGTGCCATCAGTGAGTCGAGCCACTACGAGCAGTACTTC.